This is a list of T cell receptor beta chains from one sample in a study of blood T cell repertoires in COVID-19. Profiled with immunoSEQ multiplex PCR; TCRdb holds only in-frame clones, not every one. Found here are roughly 66,000 clones, 90% to 95% of them singletons; the top ten hold 7.3%. The specimen sequenced was peripheral blood. These receptor sequences come from a human donor in a cohort sampled during active COVID-19. CDR3s include the opening cysteine and the closing phenylalanine or tryptophan. D genes are given only for firm matches. Rows give clone size only sometimes, using once, few, many, or a class for an expanded clone.

-,TRBV7-2,TRBJ1-5,-,TGTGCCAGCAGCTTAACAGGGAGCGGAGGCAATCAGCCCCAGCATTTT,CASSLTGSGGNQPQHF
TRBD1,TRBV12-5,TRBJ1-4,-,TGTGCTAGTGGTTGGGGACAGGCAAATGAAAAACTGTTTTTT,CASGWGQANEKLFF
-,TRBV18,TRBJ1-3,-,TGTGCCAGCTCACCGCAGGGGACTGGAAACACCATATATTTT,CASSPQGTGNTIYF
TRBD1,TRBV24-1,TRBJ2-2,-,TGTGCCACCAGTGATGCCCGTCCGGGACAGGGGGACACCGGGGAGCTGTTTTTT,CATSDARPGQGDTGELFF
TRBD2,TRBV5-1,TRBJ2-1,-,TGCGCCAGCAGCTTGGGGGGACTAGCGGGCCACAATGAGCAGTTCTTC,CASSLGGLAGHNEQFF
-,TRBV28,TRBJ1-5,-,TGTGCCAGCAGTTCGACTGGGCAGCCCCAGCATTTT,CASSSTGQPQHF
TRBD1,TRBV7-2,TRBJ1-2,once,TGTGCCAGCAGCTTAGTGATGTTACAGGGGACCTGGGGCTACACCTTC,CASSLVMLQGTWGYTF
-,TRBV19,TRBJ2-1,-,TGTGCCAGTAGTCAACCGCCCCTACCCAATGAGCAGTTCTTC,CASSQPPLPNEQFF
-,TRBV2,TRBJ2-1,-,TGTGCCAGCAGTGGGGACAACAGCAATGAGCAGTTCTTC,CASSGDNSNEQFF
TRBD2,TRBV5-6,TRBJ2-7,once,TGTGCCAGCAGCTTGCCCCAGCGGGAGCACCCCTACGAGCAGTACTTC,CASSLPQREHPYEQYF
TRBD2,TRBV28,TRBJ2-2,-,TGTGCCAGCAGTTTACTAGCGGGAGGCACGTCGATGAGAAGGGAGCTGTTTTTT,CASSLLAGGTSMRRELFF
-,TRBV7-2,TRBJ2-7,once,TGTGCCAGCAGCCCCCTAGAAGAAGCCTACGAGCAGTACTTC,CASSPLEEAYEQYF
TRBD1,TRBV10-3,TRBJ1-2,once,TGTGCCATCAGTGAGCCACTACAGGGGGTGGGTGGCTACACCTTC,CAISEPLQGVGGYTF
TRBD1,TRBV5-4,TRBJ2-7,-,TGTGCCAGCAGCAACCCTCGGACAGGGGTCTACGAGCAGTACTTC,CASSNPRTGVYEQYF
TRBD1,TRBV10-3,TRBJ1-1,-,TGTGCCATCAGTGGCCAGGGGGTTGGCACTGAAGCTTTCTTT,CAISGQGVGTEAFF
TRBD2,TRBV10-3,TRBJ2-1,once,TGTGCCATCAGTGAGGCGGGGGGTTTTAGGATCTCCTACAATGAGCAGTTCTTC,CAISEAGGFRISYNEQFF
-,TRBV5-5,TRBJ2-5,-,TGTGCCAGCAGCTTGTTTGGACAGGGAGGGGAGACCCAGTACTTC,CASSLFGQGGETQYF
-,TRBV5-1,TRBJ1-2,-,TGCGCCAGCAGCTCCGACAGAAGAGATGGCTACACCTTC,CASSSDRRDGYTF
TRBD1,TRBV28,TRBJ1-2,once,TGTGCCAGCAGATACAGGGGACTCGCTAACTATGGCTACACCTTC,CASRYRGLANYGYTF
-,TRBV19,TRBJ2-1,-,TGTGCCAGTACCGATCGTGGGCGGGGCCACGGCAATGAGCAGTTCTTC,CASTDRGRGHGNEQFF
-,TRBV7-6,TRBJ1-6,once,TGTGCCAGCAGCCGGGACACATTCTACTATAATTCACCCCTCCACTTT,CASSRDTFYYNSPLHF
-,TRBV18,TRBJ2-1,few,TGTGCCAGCTCACCCCTCCCTTTACTCGGGAACAATGAGCAGTTCTTC,CASSPLPLLGNNEQFF
-,TRBV25-1,TRBJ2-7,-,TGTGCCAGCAGTGAGGCTGGCGGAAAGTACGAGCAGTACTTC,CASSEAGGKYEQYF
-,TRBV5-8,TRBJ1-1,-,TGTGCCAGCAGCTTTTCCCGGGCTGAAGCTTTCTTT,CASSFSRAEAFF
TRBD2,TRBV28,TRBJ2-5,-,TGTGCCAGCAACTCCGGGGGGGAGTCGGTAGAGACCCAGTACTTC,CASNSGGESVETQYF
-,TRBV9,TRBJ1-3,-,TGTGCCAGCAGCCCCAACTCTGGAAACACCATATATTTT,CASSPNSGNTIYF
-,TRBV6-2/TRBV6-3,TRBJ1-6,-,TGTGCCAGCAGTGGACATCAGACCAATTCACCCCTCCACTTT,CASSGHQTNSPLHF
-,TRBV12-3/TRBV12-4,TRBJ2-5,-,TGTGCCAGCAGTTTCTCGAGGGAGACCCAGTACTTC,CASSFSRETQYF
-,TRBV6-6,TRBJ2-1,-,TGTGCCAGCAGCCCCTTCGGGTGGAACAACAATGAGCAGTTCTTC,CASSPFGWNNNEQFF
-,TRBV20-1,TRBJ2-1,-,TGCAGTGCCGGGGAAAATGAGCAGTTCTTC,CSAGENEQFF
-,TRBV7-6,TRBJ2-1,-,TGTGCCAGCAGCTTCCTCTCACCCGGCCCTTTGGGCGGGGGAGGGGGGGCTGAGCAGTTCTTC,CASSFLSPGPLGGGGGAEQFF
-,TRBV19,TRBJ2-1,few,TGTGCCAGTAGTATCTCGGGTAACAATGAGCAGTTCTTC,CASSISGNNEQFF